This TCR beta chain was found in a study of OX40 agonist ivuxolimab in advanced cancers. The table came from immunoSEQ multiplex PCR; TCRdb's copy has only in-frame clones and leaves some out. The table has 40,000 to 45,000 clones, approximately 86% seen once; the top ten hold 9% to 13%. The CDR3 has 13 amino acids. CDR1 and CDR2 from the germline V gene are LGHNA and YNFKEQ. With V trimmed by 4 bases and J by 16 bases, 11 bases remained unmatched. The chain has TRBV4-2 and TRBJ2-1; 9 bases match TRBD2. The source material was CD4+ or CD8+ T cells sorted from blood, sampled in a trial of the OX40 agonist ivuxolimab. The TCR was taken from an adult with an advanced solid tumor such as melanoma, head and neck, liver or kidney cancer. CDR3 in amino acids: CASSPEGRGGLFF. CDR3 coding DNA: TGTGCCAGCAGCCCCGAGGGGCGGGGGGGCCTCTTCTTC.